Listed below are T cell receptor beta chains from one sample, sequenced in a study of T cell changes during pregnancy in multiple sclerosis. The table came from immunoSEQ multiplex PCR; TCRdb's copy has only in-frame clones and leaves some out. Of about 76,000 clones in the sample, approximately 92% were seen once. The sequences come from peripheral blood, collected after pregnancy. These receptors came from a female donor in good health, enrolled as a control in a pregnancy study. CDR3s include the opening cysteine and the closing phenylalanine or tryptophan. A D gene is named only where the DNA matches it firmly. Only some rows state a clone size, as once, few, many or a class for expanded clones.

>.|15|once|TRBJ2-1|TRBV5-4
TGTGCCAGCAGCTTGGAAATAGCACCTTACAATGAGCAGTTCTTC
CASSLEIAPYNEQFF
>.|13|.|TRBJ1-1|TRBV29-1
TGCAGCGTTGATCGAGGGAGTGACACTGAAGCTTTCTTT
CSVDRGSDTEAFF
>TRBD2|16|.|TRBJ2-5|TRBV6-5
TGTGCCAGCAGTTACTCCCAGACTAGCGGGAGAGAGACCCAGTACTTC
CASSYSQTSGRETQYF
>.|12|once|TRBJ1-1|TRBV10-1
TGCGCCAGCAGAGACAGCAGTAAGAGAGCTTTCTTT
CASRDSSKRAFF
>TRBD2|15|.|TRBJ2-3|TRBV7-2
TGTGCCAGCGCGCGGGTGGGGGGGGGCACAGATACGCAGTATTTT
CASARVGGGTDTQYF
>.|14|many|TRBJ2-2|TRBV6-1
TGTGCCAGCAGTGGGGGCGCGGACACCGGGGAGCTGTTTTTT
CASSGGADTGELFF
>.|13|.|TRBJ2-1|TRBV7-9
TGTGCCAGCAGCCTGGGGGGGGCTTATGAGCAGTTCTTC
CASSLGGAYEQFF
>TRBD1|15|.|TRBJ2-5|TRBV6-5
TGTGCCAGCAGTTACTCGACAGGGGGCAGGGAGACCCAGTACTTC
CASSYSTGGRETQYF
>TRBD1|11|.|TRBJ2-1|TRBV7-9
TGTGCCAGCAGCGACAGGGAGGAGCAGTTCTTC
CASSDREEQFF
>TRBD2|16|.|TRBJ2-3|TRBV28
TGTGCCAGCAGTGCATTAGCGGGGGGGTACCCGAATACGCAGTATTTT
CASSALAGGYPNTQYF
>TRBD1|14|.|TRBJ1-5|TRBV29-1
TGCAGCGTTACAACAGGGGATAGCAATCAGCCCCAGCATTTT
CSVTTGDSNQPQHF
>TRBD2|15|.|TRBJ2-1|TRBV7-8
TGTGCCAGCAGCCCTAGCGGGGGGGCCGTCAATGAGCAGTTCTTC
CASSPSGGAVNEQFF
>TRBD1|15|.|TRBJ2-7|TRBV4-1
TGCGCCAGCAGCCAAGGGGGACAGGCCCCCTACGAGCAGTACTTC
CASSQGGQAPYEQYF
>.|14|.|TRBJ2-2|TRBV7-2
TGTGCCAGCAGCCTTAGCGAGTACACCGGGGAGCTGTTTTTT
CASSLSEYTGELFF
>TRBD1|15|.|TRBJ2-7|TRBV6-5
TGTGCCAGCAGTCTAAGAGGACAGGGGACCTACGAGCAGTACTTC
CASSLRGQGTYEQYF
>.|15|.|TRBJ1-2|TRBV6-5
TGTGCCAGCAGTTACTCCGGACAGTTCGCCTATGGCTACACCTTC
CASSYSGQFAYGYTF
>.|14|.|TRBJ1-2|TRBV2
TGTGCCAGCAGCCGGGACACTACTGCTTATGGCTACACCTTC
CASSRDTTAYGYTF